This T cell receptor beta chain was sequenced in a study of blood T cell repertoires in COVID-19. Study overall: PBMCs, B-cell-depleted T cells, or T cells were the source of the cDNA or gDNA that made up the material.

Cohorts were determined from participant-reported clinical history. What the recovered Cohort 3 donors had was two negative PCRs, clearance, or symptom resolution. V lost 4 bases to trimming and J lost 3 bases, with 17 bases between them. The germline V gene has CDR1 SGHRS and CDR2 YFSETQ. The CDR3 has 16 residues. Method: immunoSEQ multiplex PCR; TCRdb's copy keeps in-frame clones and lacks some. The repertoire holds 200,000 to 300,000 clones, roughly 86% seen once, with more than 2% in the top ten. Sequenced: PBMCs or T cells enriched from blood (not recorded which). V gene TRBV5-1 combines with J gene TRBJ1-3; D is unclear. The sequence was collected from a woman between 50 and 59 years old who had recovered from COVID-19. The chain's CDR3 is CASSHDAAGGGNTIYF. The CDR3 DNA reads TGCGCCAGCAGCCATGACGCGGCTGGCGGTGGAAACACCATATATTTT.